The 7 T cell receptor beta chains reported below all come from one sample, sequenced in a study of CD8+CD57+ T cells in acquired aplastic anemia. The patients chosen for sequencing had shown expansion of CD8+CD57+ cells (detected by flow cytometry). Researchers used genomic DNA as the template to profile TCR beta VDJ and CDR3. A single record per CDR3 protein comes from TCRdb applying MiXCR to the reads. The sample consists of around 190,000 distinct CDR3 sequences, approximately 48% of them appearing once. Sequencing used sorted CD4+, CD8+, or CD8+CD57+ T cells (not recorded which) from PBMCs. These receptor sequences come from a human donor with aplastic anemia.

Notes on this clonotype: A much larger clone lies one base from this, so it may be a read error. The chain combines TRBV5-1 with TRBJ1-5; D unclear. Germline CDR1 reads SGHRS; CDR2 reads YFSETQ. This CDR3 region has 14 residues. CDR3 DNA sequence: TGCGCCAGCGGCTTGAACGGTGGCAATCAGCCCCAGCATTTT. Its translation is CASGLNGGNQPQHF.

The chain couples TRBV7-3 to TRBJ2-5; 7 nucleotides line up with TRBD2. Germline values: CDR1 SGHTA, CDR2 FQGTGA. The V gene end was trimmed by 3 bases and the J gene end by 2 bases; junction bases not matched to a gene: 6. The CDR3 totals 15 residues. CDR3 coding DNA: TGTGCCAGCAGCTTGGGACTAACTAGACAAGAGACCCAGTACTTC. It translates to CASSLGLTRQETQYF. Together with reference TRBV7-3 and TRBJ2-5, the CDR3 gives the full variable domain: GAGVSQTPSNKVTEKGKYVELRCDPISGHTALYWYRQSLGQGPEFLIYFQGTGAADDSGLPNDRFFAVRPEGSVSTLKIQRTERGDSAVYLCASSLGLTRQETQYFGPGTRLLVL.

For this clonotype: Since the CDR3 does not end with the conserved phenylalanine or tryptophan, this likely comes from a read error. This rearrangement joins TRBV7-9 to TRBJ2-7; TRBD1 agrees at 9 bases. Germline loops: CDR1 SEHNR, CDR2 FQNEAQ (reference sequence). The CDR3 length is 15 residues. The V and J ends lost 4 bases and 6 bases, in that order; junction bases with no gene match: 10. The CDR3 bases are TGTGCCAGCAGCTCCCGGGACAGGGTTCTTGTCGAGCAGTACTAC. Its translation: CASSSRDRVLVEQYY.

This clonotype was observed once. The chain links TRBV2 to TRBJ2-2; 9 bases fit TRBD2. Germline V gene lookup returns CDR1 SNHLY and CDR2 FYNNEI. J lost 3 bases, V lost 6 bases, and 5 bases had no gene match. The CDR3 length is 15 residues. CDR3 coding DNA: TGTGCCAGCAGGGGGACTAGCCGATACACCGGGGAGCTGTTTTTT. Protein sequence: CASRGTSRYTGELFF.

The chain recombines TRBV5-6 with TRBJ2-5, with TRBD1 matching over 7 bases. The J segment lost 5 bases and the V segment lost 0 bases, leaving 7 bases of the junction unmatched. Germline V gives CDR1 SGHDT, CDR2 YYEEEE. This CDR3 has 15 residues. For the CDR3, the DNA is TGTGCCAGCAGCTTGGGCCCCGACAGGGAGGAGACCCAGTACTTC. Translation: CASSLGPDREETQYF.

This clonotype was recorded at least ten times. The rearrangement joins TRBV9 to TRBJ2-7; tentatively, D is TRBD2 (6 bases). This CDR3 contains 14 residues. Trimming pared 0 bases from V and 6 bases from J, leaving 13 bases between. The germline gives CDR1 SGDLS, CDR2 YYNGEE. The CDR3 DNA follows: TGTGCCAGCAGCGTAGTAGGGCAGGGAGGCGAGCAGTACTTC. Translation gives CASSVVGQGGEQYF. The full variable domain, rest sourced from reference TRBV9 and TRBJ2-7, is DSGVTQTPKHLITATGQRVTLRCSPRSGDLSVYWYQQSLDQGLQFLIQYYNGEERAKGNILERFSAQQFPDLHSELNLSSLELGDSALYFCASSVVGQGGEQYFGPGTRLTVT.

J is TRBJ2-5 and V is TRBV3-1, with D maybe TRBD2 (5 bases). Germline assignment: CDR1 LGHDT and CDR2 YNNKEL (reference sequence). CDR3 length: 13 amino acids. The ends were cut back, 6 bases at V and 5 bases at J, with 13 bases in the middle. CDR3 in DNA: TGTGCCAGCAGTCAAACTAGATTGGAGACCCAGTACTTC. Encoded protein: CASSQTRLETQYF.